This note documents a single T cell receptor beta chain sequence. Germline trimming cut 2 bases from V and 14 bases from J; bases unmatched to any gene: 6. From germline, CDR1 is SGHVS and CDR2 FQNEAQ. This CDR3 has 13 residues. Data came from immunoSEQ multiplex PCR; TCRdb stores just in-frame clones and leaves some out. The repertoire holds 91,000 or so clones, with 95% as singletons. This entry is derived from a study of technical replicates of blood from a handful of donors. The chain recombines TRBV7-8 with TRBJ2-1, with 10 nucleotides matching TRBD1. Input material: T cells isolated from PBMCs. The clonotype originates from a human donor in good health. Here the CDR3 reads CASSLSIGTGEFF. CDR3 sequence (DNA): TGTGCCAGCAGCTTAAGTATTGGGACAGGGGAGTTCTTC.